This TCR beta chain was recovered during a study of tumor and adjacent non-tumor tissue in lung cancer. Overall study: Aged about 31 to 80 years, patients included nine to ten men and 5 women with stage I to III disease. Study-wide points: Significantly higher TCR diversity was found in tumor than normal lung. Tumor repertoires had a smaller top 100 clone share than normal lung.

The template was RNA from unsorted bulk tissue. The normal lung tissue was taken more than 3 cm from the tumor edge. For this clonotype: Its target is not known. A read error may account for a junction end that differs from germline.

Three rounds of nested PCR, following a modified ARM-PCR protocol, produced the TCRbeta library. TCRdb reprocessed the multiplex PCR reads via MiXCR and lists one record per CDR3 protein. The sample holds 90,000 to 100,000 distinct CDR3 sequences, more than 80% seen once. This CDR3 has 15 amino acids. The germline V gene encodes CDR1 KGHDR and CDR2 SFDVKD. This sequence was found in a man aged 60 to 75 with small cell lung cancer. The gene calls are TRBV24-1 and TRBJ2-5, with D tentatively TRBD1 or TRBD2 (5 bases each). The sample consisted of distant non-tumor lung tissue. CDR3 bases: TGTGCCGCCAGTGACCCTTCATCAGGGACAGAGACCCAGTACTTC. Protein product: CAASDPSSGTETQYF.